The source of this T cell receptor beta chain is a study of OX40 agonist ivuxolimab in advanced cancers. Overall study: Three individuals attained partial responses, comprising one hepatocellular carcinoma case and two cutaneous melanoma cases.

The CDR3 totals 16 residues. Trimming left V 4 bases short and J 2 bases short, with 18 bases between. Germline CDR1 reads MGHRA; CDR2 reads YSYEKL. Profiled with immunoSEQ multiplex PCR; TCRdb holds only in-frame clones, not every one. The table lists approximately 100,000 clones, roughly 90% of them singletons, with around 0.76% in the top ten. This receptor was identified in an adult with an advanced solid tumor such as melanoma, head and neck, liver or kidney cancer. The chain uses TRBV4-1 and TRBJ2-7, with D unclear. This sample comprised CD4+ or CD8+ T cells sorted from blood, obtained in a trial of the OX40 agonist ivuxolimab. Written as DNA, the CDR3 is TGCGCCAGCAGCCCGATGTGGACGGGCGGAACCTACGAGCAGTACTTC. Its translation is CASSPMWTGGTYEQYF.